The 29 T cell receptor beta chains given below trace back to one sample, sequenced in a study of cytomegalovirus exposure and HLA in healthy donors. PCR used 60 Vbeta primers and 13 Jbeta primers. Clones were read by immunoSEQ multiplex PCR, and TCRdb kept only the in-frame ones, dropping some. The repertoire includes about 160,000 clones, roughly 84% of them detected once, and under 1.1% sits in the top ten. Sequencing was performed on PBMCs. The receptors derive from a man aged 25 to 40 in good health and CMV-seronegative.

CDR3 nucleotide sequence: TGTGCCAGCTGTCCCTCGACAGGGGTCTCCTACGAGCAGTACTTC. Protein: CASCPSTGVSYEQYF. The V gene is TRBV6-5, the J gene TRBJ2-7; 8 positions agree with TRBD1. V shed 8 bases, J shed 0 bases, and the junction held 9 bases outside the gene matches. Germline CDR1 and CDR2: MNHEY and SVGAGI. This CDR3 region has 15 residues.

V and J are TRBV20-1 and TRBJ2-7; D is unresolved. Germline V gene data show CDR1 as DFQATT and CDR2 as SNEGSKA (reference sequence). This CDR3 contains 11 residues. The V gene lost 3 bases and the J gene lost 2 bases, with 5 bases spanning the gap. In nucleotides, the CDR3 is TGCAGTGCTAGCGCGGCCTACGAGCAGTACTTC. It encodes CSASAAYEQYF.

The J gene is TRBJ2-4, the V gene TRBV5-6, with a weak D call TRBD1 (6 bases). V lost 4 bases and J lost 5, with 13 bases in between. Per germline, CDR1 SGHDT and CDR2 YYEEEE. This CDR3 comprises 14 residues. This CDR3 reads CASSLTGSQNIQYF. CDR3 coding DNA: TGTGCCAGCAGCCTAACAGGGAGTCAAAACATTCAGTACTTC.

V gene TRBV5-1 combines with J gene TRBJ2-1, with TRBD2 identical over 7 bases. The CDR3 consists of 17 residues. The germline gives CDR1 SGHRS, CDR2 YFSETQ. V lost 3 bases to trimming and J lost 4 bases; unmatched junction nucleotides: 13. CDR3 protein: CASSWTSTGRTYNEQFF. DNA for the CDR3: TGCGCCAGCAGCTGGACCTCTACCGGGAGGACTTACAATGAGCAGTTCTTC.

This clone was found once. V and J are TRBV15 and TRBJ1-1; 8 nucleotides line up with TRBD1. The CDR3 sequence is 15 residues long. Looked up from germline, CDR1 is LNHNV and CDR2 is YYDKDF (reference sequence). Trimming took 1 base from V and 4 from J; bases not matched to a gene: 5. CDR3 loop: CATSRATGVLTEAFF. For the CDR3, the DNA is TGTGCCACCAGCAGAGCGACAGGGGTCCTCACTGAAGCTTTCTTT.

V is TRBV29-1 and J is TRBJ2-1, with 9 bases matching TRBD1. The CDR3 sequence is 17 residues long. V lost 4 bases and J lost 5; bases outside the gene matches: 15. Per germline, CDR1 SQVTM and CDR2 ANQGSEA. CDR3 in DNA: TGCAGCGTTGCTCGAGACAGGGGGACTATGGCCCACAATGAGCAGTTCTTC. Its translation: CSVARDRGTMAHNEQFF.

This chain joins TRBV29-1 and TRBJ2-7; 9 nucleotides match TRBD1. CDR1 and CDR2 (germline): SQVTM, ANQGSEA. After removal of 6 bases from V and 4 bases from J, the junction contained 10 bases not matched to a gene. This CDR3 has 14 residues. The CDR3 DNA follows: TGCAGCGTCGTGGGGAGACAGGGGGGGTACGAGCAGTACTTC. Its protein is CSVVGRQGGYEQYF.

The genes are TRBV30 and TRBJ2-1; 7 positions match TRBD1. This CDR3 region has 14 residues. V lost 7 bases, J lost 3 bases, and 9 bases stayed unmatched. Germline CDR1 is GTSNPN and CDR2 is SVGIG (reference sequence). The CDR3 bases are TGTGCCTCACCCCGGACAGGAGACTACAATGAGCAGTTCTTC. Its translation is CASPRTGDYNEQFF.

The chain links TRBV6-1 to TRBJ1-2, with 10 bases lining up with TRBD1. The CDR3 is 15 amino acids. V was clipped by 6 bases and J by 6 bases; unmatched bases: 10. Germline CDR1 is MNHNS and CDR2 is SASEGT. The CDR3 sequence: CASRANPGTGDGYTF. The CDR3 DNA sequence: TGTGCCAGCAGAGCAAACCCCGGGACAGGGGATGGCTACACCTTC.

The gene calls are TRBV2 and TRBJ1-5; D might be TRBD1 (6 bases). V lost 7 bases, J lost 0 bases, and 16 bases lay in between. CDR3 length: 16 amino acids. Germline CDR1 and CDR2: SNHLY and FYNNEI. For the CDR3, the DNA is TGTGCCAGCACTCAGGACAGCTTCTATAGCAATCAGCCCCAGCATTTT. This translates into CASTQDSFYSNQPQHF.

V and J are TRBV19 and TRBJ1-3; unclear D gene. Trimming took off 3 bases at V and 8 bases at J, with 14 bases between the two ends. The V gene's germline CDR1 is LNHDA and CDR2 SQIVND (reference sequence). This CDR3 comprises 14 residues. CDR3 residues: CASSIEGTPYTIYF. The CDR3 coding sequence is TGTGCCAGTAGTATCGAGGGTACCCCATACACCATATATTTT.

J is TRBJ1-4 and V is TRBV5-6; TRBD1 matches 7 bases. The CDR3 is made up of 14 amino acids. Germline loops: CDR1 SGHDT, CDR2 YYEEEE. Unmatched junction bases numbered 6, after V lost 0 bases and J lost 10 bases. CDR3 in DNA: TGTGCCAGCAGCTTGGGACAGGGAAAGGGAAAACTGTTTTTT. Residues: CASSLGQGKGKLFF.

This chain connects TRBV7-2 to TRBJ2-7, with 15 bases matching TRBD2. The CDR3 is 17 residues long. With V trimmed by 5 bases and J by 0 bases, 5 bases remained unmatched. The germline V gene encodes CDR1 SGHTA and CDR2 FQGNSA. The DNA for the CDR3 is TGTGCCAGCAGCCAGGGACTAGCGGGAGGCCGCTCCTACGAGCAGTACTTC. Encoded protein: CASSQGLAGGRSYEQYF.

J is TRBJ2-2 and V is TRBV4-1; TRBD2 agrees at 10 bases. The CDR3 has 21 amino acids. Per the germline V gene, CDR1 is MGHRA and CDR2 is YSYEKL. V lost 0 bases and J lost 6; bases outside the gene matches: 19. CDR3 protein: CASSQEFWLAGAALSAGELFF. The DNA for the CDR3 is TGCGCCAGCAGCCAAGAATTCTGGCTAGCGGGGGCTGCGTTGTCGGCCGGGGAGCTGTTTTTT.

The gene calls are TRBV28 and TRBJ2-5; TRBD2 might be the D (6 bases). Germline CDR1 reads MDHEN; CDR2 reads SYDVKM. This CDR3 spans 17 amino acids. V dropped 3 bases and J dropped 5 bases, with 22 bases sitting between them. Here the CDR3 reads CASSFSFWDSRAETQYF. In DNA form, the CDR3 reads TGTGCCAGCAGTTTCTCCTTTTGGGACTCGAGGGCGGAGACCCAGTACTTC.

CDR3 coding DNA: TGTGCCAGCAGCCCCTCCTTGGGGACAGGACAAGAGACCCAGTACTTC. It translates to CASSPSLGTGQETQYF. This chain links TRBV9 with TRBJ2-5, with 8 bases that match TRBD1. CDR1 and CDR2 from the germline V gene are SGDLS and YYNGEE. CDR3 size: 16 residues. The V gene end was trimmed by 4 bases and the J gene end by 2 bases; junction bases not matched to a gene: 10. The entire variable domain, with the rest obtained from reference TRBV9 and TRBJ2-5, is as follows: DSGVTQTPKHLITATGQRVTLRCSPRSGDLSVYWYQQSLDQGLQFLIQYYNGEERAKGNILERFSAQQFPDLHSELNLSSLELGDSALYFCASSPSLGTGQETQYFGPGTRLLVL.

The V call is TRBV5-5, the J call TRBJ2-1, with a tentative D call TRBD2 (7 bases). The ends were cut back, 0 bases at V and 14 bases at J, with 18 bases in the middle. CDR1 SGHKS and CDR2 YYEKEE come from the germline V gene (reference sequence). There are 14 residues in the CDR3. The CDR3 nucleotides read TGTGCCAGCAGCTTGGCGTCTGCGGGGGCCATAAAGTTCTTC. It translates to CASSLASAGAIKFF.

This sequence joins TRBV28 and TRBJ2-7; D is possibly TRBD1 (5 bases). Germline V gene sequence: CDR1 MDHEN, CDR2 SYDVKM. Trimming removed 10 bases at V and 2 bases at J, with 12 bases between. The CDR3 contains 12 residues. The CDR3: CATQTDTYEQYF. The CDR3 DNA sequence: TGTGCCACCCAGACAGACACCTACGAGCAGTACTTC.

The gene calls are TRBV11-2 and TRBJ2-7, with a tentative D call TRBD2 (6 bases). The CDR3 extends over 16 amino acids. Germline assignment: CDR1 SGHAT and CDR2 FQNNGV. Deletions cut 7 bases from V and 6 bases from J, with 25 bases between. CDR3 amino acids: CASTPMVRAGIGEQYF. The CDR3 DNA follows: TGTGCCAGCACCCCCATGGTTCGGGCGGGGATTGGCGAGCAGTACTTC.

The chain uses TRBV11-2 and TRBJ2-1, with 8 nucleotides matching TRBD1. Germline V gene sequence: CDR1 SGHAT, CDR2 FQNNGV. J gave up 7 bases and V 4 bases, and 12 bases lay outside the gene matches. The CDR3 is made up of 16 amino acids. Written as DNA, the CDR3 is TGTGCCAGCAGCTCCTTACGACAGGGGCTGAAGAATGAGCAGTTCTTC. Its protein product is CASSSLRQGLKNEQFF.

The J gene is TRBJ1-2, the V gene TRBV30; D perhaps matches TRBD1 (6 bases). CDR3 length: 14 residues. The germline V and J ends were trimmed by 4 bases and 1 base, with 13 bases remaining between them. CDR1 GTSNPN and CDR2 SVGIG come from the germline V gene (reference sequence). CDR3 in DNA: TGTGCCTGGAATCCGGGACACGGTAACTATGGCTACACCTTC. Residues: CAWNPGHGNYGYTF. Drawing the rest from reference TRBV30 and TRBJ1-2, the complete variable domain is SQTIHQWPATLVQPVGSPLSLECTVEGTSNPNLYWYRQAAGRGLQLLFYSVGIGQISSEVPQNLSASRPQDRQFILSSKKLLLSDSGFYLCAWNPGHGNYGYTFGSGTRLTVV.

CDR3 in amino acids: CASSLGVGSGLSGNTIYF. The CDR3 coding sequence is TGTGCCAGCAGCCTCGGGGTGGGGAGCGGCCTCTCTGGAAACACCATATATTTT. The J gene is TRBJ1-3, the V gene TRBV7-9, with D unclear. V was pared by 5 bases and J by 0 bases, with 20 bases between. The CDR3 is 18 residues long. Per germline, CDR1 SEHNR and CDR2 FQNEAQ (reference sequence). The entire variable domain, with the rest obtained from reference TRBV7-9 and TRBJ1-3, is as follows: DTGVSQNPRHKITKRGQNVTFRCDPISEHNRLYWYRQTLGQGPEFLTYFQNEAQLEKSRLLSDRFSAERPKGSFSTLEIQRTEQGDSAMYLCASSLGVGSGLSGNTIYFGEGSWLTVV.

CDR3 nucleotides: TGTGCCAGCAACTCGGTCGGACAGACTAACTATGGCTACACCTTC. This translates into CASNSVGQTNYGYTF. This sequence joins TRBV6-5 and TRBJ1-2, with D possibly matching TRBD1 (6 bases). The CDR3 has 15 residues. In germline, CDR1 is MNHEY, CDR2 SVGAGI. V gave up 7 bases and J gave up 0 bases, with 15 bases separating them.

This sequence joins TRBV18 and TRBJ2-5, with TRBD1 matching over 9 bases. Losses at the gene ends were 4 bases for V and 5 bases for J; bases not matched to a gene: 8. The CDR3 has 15 residues. Germline CDR1 is KGHSH and CDR2 is LQKENI. The CDR3 loop reads CASSLDRGSEETQYF. The CDR3 DNA sequence: TGTGCCAGCTCACTGGACAGGGGAAGCGAGGAGACCCAGTACTTC.

Comments on this clone: Its ends do not fully match the called genes, so a read error is possible. The CDR3 nucleotides are TGTGCCAGCAGCCCCAGTAGCGTTTTCTCCTGCGAGCAGTACTTC. Translated: CASSPSSVFSCEQYF. The chain uses TRBV11-1 and TRBJ2-7; TRBD2 might be the D (5 bases). The CDR3 length is 15 residues. Germline-derived CDR1 and CDR2 are SGHAT and FQDESV (reference sequence).

The V and J genes are TRBV4-2 and TRBJ2-5; D not certain. The J call is doubtful: the DNA matches TRBJ2-7 better. The CDR3 is made up of 15 amino acids. Germline CDR1 LGHNA, CDR2 YNFKEQ. The DNA of the CDR3 is TGTGCCAGCAGCCAAGCTACGCGGCGAGACTACGAGCAGTACTTC. It is translated as CASSQATRRDYEQYF.

This clone was counted between two and nine times. This rearrangement joins TRBV18 to TRBJ1-3; D is ambiguous. Between the trimmed V and J ends, which lost 3 bases and 0 bases, there was a span of 12 bases. This CDR3 region has 16 residues. The germline V gene encodes CDR1 KGHSH and CDR2 LQKENI. The CDR3: CASSPGGIFSGNTIYF. The DNA for the CDR3 is TGTGCCAGCTCACCGGGCGGGATCTTCTCTGGAAACACCATATATTTT.

The gene calls are TRBV7-8 and TRBJ2-7; 9 bases are shared with TRBD1. The CDR3 totals 14 residues. Per the germline V gene, CDR1 is SGHVS and CDR2 is FQNEAQ. With V trimmed by 7 bases and J by 2 bases, 6 bases remained unmatched. CDR3 in amino acids: CASIIGQGTYEQYF. CDR3 DNA: TGTGCCAGCATAATCGGACAGGGGACCTACGAGCAGTACTTC.

The chain's CDR3 is CASGGDREYNSPLHF. The CDR3 coding sequence is TGTGCCAGCGGAGGGGACAGAGAATATAATTCACCCCTCCACTTT. The chain couples TRBV19 to TRBJ1-6, with 7 bases matching TRBD1. The CDR3 extends over 15 amino acids. V trimming: 9 bases; J trimming: 4 bases; junction bases outside the gene matches: 9. The germline gives CDR1 LNHDA, CDR2 SQIVND (reference sequence).